The present entry profiles one TCR beta chain with its context. This specimen comes from a study of blood T cells in healthy people across ages. Using a J-beta primer mix together with a sample-barcoded 5' primer, a second PCR was run for 7 to 11 cycles. Each CDR3 protein is one row after TCRdb ran MiXCR on the 5' RACE reads. The sample lists under 950,000 distinct CDR3 sequences; approximately 22% were seen once. The CDR3 has 15 amino acids. The J segment lost 8 bases and the V segment lost 0 bases, leaving 11 bases of the junction unmatched. Germline CDR1 and CDR2: DFQATT and SNEGSKA (reference sequence).

V gene TRBV20-1 combines with J gene TRBJ1-2; 8 nucleotides line up with TRBD1. This clonotype was sampled from a man between 65 and 85 years old in good health. Sample: blood. CDR3 region: CSARERRATGAGYTF. CDR3 DNA: TGCAGTGCTAGAGAGCGGCGAGCGACAGGGGCAGGCTACACCTTC.